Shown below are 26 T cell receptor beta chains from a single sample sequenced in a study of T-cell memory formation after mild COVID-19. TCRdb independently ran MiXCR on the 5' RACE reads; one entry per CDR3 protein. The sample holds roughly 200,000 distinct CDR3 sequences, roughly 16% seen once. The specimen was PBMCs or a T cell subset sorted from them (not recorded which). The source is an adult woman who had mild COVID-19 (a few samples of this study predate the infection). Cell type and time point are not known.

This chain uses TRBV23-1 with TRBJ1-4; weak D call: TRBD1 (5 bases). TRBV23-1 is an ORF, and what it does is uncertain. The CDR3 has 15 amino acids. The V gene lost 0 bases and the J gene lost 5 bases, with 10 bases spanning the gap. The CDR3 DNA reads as TGCGCCAGCAGTCAATCGATTTACAGGAATGAAAAACTGTTTTTT. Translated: CASSQSIYRNEKLFF.

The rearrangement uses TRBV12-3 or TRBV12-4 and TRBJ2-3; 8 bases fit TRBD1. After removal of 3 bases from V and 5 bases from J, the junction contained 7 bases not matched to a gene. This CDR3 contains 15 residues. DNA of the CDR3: TGTGCCAGCAGTTTGGAGGCAGGGGGCGGAGATACGCAGTATTTT. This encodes CASSLEAGGGDTQYF.

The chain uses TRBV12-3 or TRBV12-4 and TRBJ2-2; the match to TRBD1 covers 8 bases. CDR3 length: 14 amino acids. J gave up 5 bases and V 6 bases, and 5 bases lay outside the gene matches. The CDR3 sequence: CASSLRTGTGELFF. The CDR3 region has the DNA TGTGCCAGCAGCCTCCGGACAGGGACCGGGGAGCTGTTTTTT.

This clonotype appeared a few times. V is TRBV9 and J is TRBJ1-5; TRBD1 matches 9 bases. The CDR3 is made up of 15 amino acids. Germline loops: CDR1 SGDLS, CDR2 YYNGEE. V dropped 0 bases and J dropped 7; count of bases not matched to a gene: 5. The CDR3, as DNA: TGTGCCAGCAGCGTAGGGACAGGGGCCAAACAGCCCCAGCATTTT. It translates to CASSVGTGAKQPQHF.

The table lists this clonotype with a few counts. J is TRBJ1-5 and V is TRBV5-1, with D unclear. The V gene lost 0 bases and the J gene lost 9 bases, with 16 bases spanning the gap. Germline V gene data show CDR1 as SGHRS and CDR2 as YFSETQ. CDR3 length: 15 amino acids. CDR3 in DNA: TGCGCCAGCAGCTTGGTAGCGGGGAATATCAGGCCCCAGCATTTT. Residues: CASSLVAGNIRPQHF.

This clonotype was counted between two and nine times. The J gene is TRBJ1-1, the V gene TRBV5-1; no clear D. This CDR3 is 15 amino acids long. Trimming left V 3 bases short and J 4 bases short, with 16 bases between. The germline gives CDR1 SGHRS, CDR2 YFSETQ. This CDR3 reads CASSWPSGVGTEAFF. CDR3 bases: TGCGCCAGCAGCTGGCCATCGGGCGTGGGCACTGAAGCTTTCTTT.

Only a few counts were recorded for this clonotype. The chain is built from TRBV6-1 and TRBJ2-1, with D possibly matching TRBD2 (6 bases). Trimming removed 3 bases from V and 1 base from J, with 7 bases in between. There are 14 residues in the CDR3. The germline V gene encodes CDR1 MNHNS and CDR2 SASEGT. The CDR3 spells CASSEGGSYNEQFF. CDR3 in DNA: TGTGCCAGCAGTGAGGGAGGTTCCTACAATGAGCAGTTCTTC.

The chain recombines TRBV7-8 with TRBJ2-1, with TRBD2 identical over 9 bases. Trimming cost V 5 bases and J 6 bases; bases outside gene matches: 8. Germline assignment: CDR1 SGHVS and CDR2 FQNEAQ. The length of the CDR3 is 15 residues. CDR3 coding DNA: TGTGCCAGCAGCCCTCGGACTAGCGTACTCAATGAGCAGTTCTTC. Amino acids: CASSPRTSVLNEQFF.

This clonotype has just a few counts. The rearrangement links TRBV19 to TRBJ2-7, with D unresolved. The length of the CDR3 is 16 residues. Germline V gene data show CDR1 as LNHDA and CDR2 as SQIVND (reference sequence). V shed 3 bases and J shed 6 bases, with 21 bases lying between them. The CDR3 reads CASSMGHPRARGEQYF. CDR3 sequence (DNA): TGTGCCAGTAGTATGGGTCATCCACGAGCTCGAGGCGAGCAGTACTTC. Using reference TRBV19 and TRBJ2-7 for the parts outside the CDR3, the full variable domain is DGGITQSPKYLFRKEGQNVTLSCEQNLNHDAMYWYRQDPGQGLRLIYYSQIVNDFQKGDIAEGYSVSREKKESFPLTVTSAQKNPTAFYLCASSMGHPRARGEQYFGPGTRLTVT.

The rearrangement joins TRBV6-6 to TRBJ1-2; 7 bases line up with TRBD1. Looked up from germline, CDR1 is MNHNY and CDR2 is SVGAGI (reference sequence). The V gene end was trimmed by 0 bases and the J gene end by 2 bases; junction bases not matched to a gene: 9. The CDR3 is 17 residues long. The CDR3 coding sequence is TGTGCCAGCAGTTACTCCCCGGGACAGCGCCAGAACTATGGCTACACCTTC. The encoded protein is CASSYSPGQRQNYGYTF.

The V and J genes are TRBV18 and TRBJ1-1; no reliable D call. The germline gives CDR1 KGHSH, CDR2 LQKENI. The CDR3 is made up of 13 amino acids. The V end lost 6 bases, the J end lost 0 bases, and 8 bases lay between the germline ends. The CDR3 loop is CASSEDMNTEAFF. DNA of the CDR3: TGTGCCAGCTCGGAAGACATGAACACTGAAGCTTTCTTT.

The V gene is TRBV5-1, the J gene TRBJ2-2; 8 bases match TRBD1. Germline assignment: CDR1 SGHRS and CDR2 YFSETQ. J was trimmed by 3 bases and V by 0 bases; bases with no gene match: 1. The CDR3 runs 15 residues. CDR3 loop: CASSLADRDTGELFF. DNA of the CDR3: TGCGCCAGCAGCTTGGCGGACAGGGACACCGGGGAGCTGTTTTTT.

The CDR3 DNA is TGCAGCGTCGGACACTCGAGGAATGAAAAACTGTTTTTT. As protein: CSVGHSRNEKLFF. This chain uses TRBV29-1 with TRBJ1-4, with D possibly matching TRBD1 (5 bases). This CDR3 region has 13 residues. V was cut by 6 bases and J by 5 bases, with 13 bases left in between. The germline V gene encodes CDR1 SQVTM and CDR2 ANQGSEA.

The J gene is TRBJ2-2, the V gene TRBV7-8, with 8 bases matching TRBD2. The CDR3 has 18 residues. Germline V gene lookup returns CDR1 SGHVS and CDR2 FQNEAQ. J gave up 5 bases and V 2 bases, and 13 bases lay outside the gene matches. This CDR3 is CASSLRRLAWGNTGELFF. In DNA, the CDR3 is TGTGCCAGCAGCTTACGGAGACTAGCGTGGGGGAATACCGGGGAGCTGTTTTTT.

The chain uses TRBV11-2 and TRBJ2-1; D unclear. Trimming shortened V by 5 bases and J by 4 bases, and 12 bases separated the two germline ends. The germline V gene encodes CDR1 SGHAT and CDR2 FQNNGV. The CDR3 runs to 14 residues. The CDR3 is CASSLSPRYNEQFF. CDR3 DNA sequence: TGTGCCAGCAGCCTAAGCCCGAGGTACAATGAGCAGTTCTTC.

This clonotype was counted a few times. The CDR3: CSASSPSGDRVDTQYF. CDR3 in DNA: TGCAGTGCTAGCTCTCCTAGCGGGGATAGAGTAGATACGCAGTATTTT. This chain connects TRBV20-1 to TRBJ2-3; TRBD2 matches 9 bases. The CDR3 length is 16 residues. V lost 3 bases and J lost 5; bases outside the gene matches: 12. Germline V CDR1 and CDR2: DFQATT, SNEGSKA (reference sequence).

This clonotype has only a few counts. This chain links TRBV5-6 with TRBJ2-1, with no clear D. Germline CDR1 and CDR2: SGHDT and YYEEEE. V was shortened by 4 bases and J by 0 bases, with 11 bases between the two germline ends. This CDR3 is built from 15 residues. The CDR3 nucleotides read TGTGCCAGCAGCCCGACCCTGAGCTCCTACAATGAGCAGTTCTTC. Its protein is CASSPTLSSYNEQFF.

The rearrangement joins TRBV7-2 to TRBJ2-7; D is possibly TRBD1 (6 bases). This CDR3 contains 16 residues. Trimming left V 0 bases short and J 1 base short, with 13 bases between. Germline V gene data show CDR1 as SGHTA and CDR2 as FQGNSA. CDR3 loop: CASSLAPGAGSYEQYF. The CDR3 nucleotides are TGTGCCAGCAGCTTAGCCCCAGGGGCTGGATCCTACGAGCAGTACTTC.

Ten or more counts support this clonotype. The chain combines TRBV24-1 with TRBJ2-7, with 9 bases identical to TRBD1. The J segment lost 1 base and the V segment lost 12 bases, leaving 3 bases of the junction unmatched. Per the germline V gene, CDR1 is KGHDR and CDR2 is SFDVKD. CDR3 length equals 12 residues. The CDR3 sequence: CAAGTGSYEQYF. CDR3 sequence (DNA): TGTGCCGCCGGGACAGGGTCCTACGAGCAGTACTTC.

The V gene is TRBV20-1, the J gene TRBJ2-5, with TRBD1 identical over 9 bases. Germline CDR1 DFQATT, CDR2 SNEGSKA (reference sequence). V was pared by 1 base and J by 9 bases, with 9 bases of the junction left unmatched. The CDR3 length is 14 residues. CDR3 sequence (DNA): TGCAGTGCTAGAGGACAGGGGGGGCACGCGGCCCAGTACTTC. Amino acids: CSARGQGGHAAQYF.

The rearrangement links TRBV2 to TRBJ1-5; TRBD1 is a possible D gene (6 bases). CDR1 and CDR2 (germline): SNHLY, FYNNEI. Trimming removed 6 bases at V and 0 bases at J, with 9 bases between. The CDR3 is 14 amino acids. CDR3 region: CASSGQSSNQPQHF. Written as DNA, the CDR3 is TGTGCCAGCAGCGGACAGTCTAGCAATCAGCCCCAGCATTTT.

DNA for the CDR3: TGTGCCAGCTCACCACCGGGCTTGATGGGGCCCCGTAGGCATGAGCAGTTCTTC. Residues: CASSPPGLMGPRRHEQFF. The chain recombines TRBV18 with TRBJ2-1, with a possible D match to TRBD1 (5 bases). The ends were cut back, 0 bases at V and 8 bases at J, with 23 bases in the middle. The germline gives CDR1 KGHSH, CDR2 LQKENI. The CDR3 consists of 18 residues.

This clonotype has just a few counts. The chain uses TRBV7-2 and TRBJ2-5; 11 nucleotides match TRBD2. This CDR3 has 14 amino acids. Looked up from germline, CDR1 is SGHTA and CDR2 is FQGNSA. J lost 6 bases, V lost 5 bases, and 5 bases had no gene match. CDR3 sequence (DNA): TGTGCCAGCAGCCCACTAGCGGGAGCGAAGACCCAGTACTTC. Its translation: CASSPLAGAKTQYF. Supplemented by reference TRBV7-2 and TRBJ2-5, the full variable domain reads GAGVSQSPSNKVTEKGKDVELRCDPISGHTALYWYRQSLGQGLEFLIYFQGNSAPDKSGLPSDRFSAERTGGSVSTLTIQRTQQEDSAVYLCASSPLAGAKTQYFGPGTRLLVL.

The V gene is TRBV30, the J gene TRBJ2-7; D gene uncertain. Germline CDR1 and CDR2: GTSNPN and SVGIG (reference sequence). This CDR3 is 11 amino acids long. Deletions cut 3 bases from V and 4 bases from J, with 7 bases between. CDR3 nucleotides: TGTGCCTGGAGCTACAGATACGAGCAGTACTTC. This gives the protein CAWSYRYEQYF. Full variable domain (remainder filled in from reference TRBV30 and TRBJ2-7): SQTIHQWPATLVQPVGSPLSLECTVEGTSNPNLYWYRQAAGRGLQLLFYSVGIGQISSEVPQNLSASRPQDRQFILSSKKLLLSDSGFYLCAWSYRYEQYFGPGTRLTVT.

The CDR3: CASKIPGTGITGELFF. The CDR3 nucleotides read TGTGCCAGCAAAATTCCCGGGACAGGGATCACCGGGGAGCTGTTTTTT. This chain uses TRBV7-9 with TRBJ2-2; 9 nucleotides match TRBD1. The junction had 10 bases not matched to a gene; V was cut back by 7 bases and J by 4 bases. The CDR3 consists of 16 residues. Per germline, CDR1 SEHNR and CDR2 FQNEAQ (reference sequence).

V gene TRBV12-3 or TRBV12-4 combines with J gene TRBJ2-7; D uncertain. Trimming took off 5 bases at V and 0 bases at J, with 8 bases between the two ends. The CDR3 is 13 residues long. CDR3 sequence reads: CASSVDGSYEQYF. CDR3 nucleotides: TGTGCCAGCAGTGTGGACGGCTCCTACGAGCAGTACTTC.